This T cell receptor beta chain was captured by sequencing in a study of CD8 T cells in ankylosing spondylitis. Concerning this clonotype itself: Its cognate antigen is unknown.

The CDR3 covers 14 residues. V lost 5 bases and J lost 2, with 10 bases in between. The germline V gene encodes CDR1 SGDLS and CDR2 YYNGEE. Regarding the study as a whole: Disease-linked clones, CD8+, were relatively rare in peripheral blood. In ankylosing spondylitis blood, a motif of roughly 8 highly homologous TCR beta variants appeared characteristic. Matched synovial fluid from ankylosing spondylitis patients was reported to be enriched for disease-linked clones.

Molecular-barcoded quantitative 5'-RACE produced these TCR beta libraries. Via MiXCR, TCRdb re-called the 5' RACE reads, giving one row per CDR3 protein. Here the sample spans 340,000 or so distinct CDR3 sequences, around 15% being singletons. Sequencing was carried out using blood, either unsorted or a sorted T cell fraction (not recorded which). The chain couples TRBV9 to TRBJ2-2; tentatively, D is TRBD2 (5 bases). The receptor was derived from a male donor with ankylosing spondylitis or in good health (not recorded which). The CDR3, as DNA: TGTGCCAGCAGAGTACTAGATAACACCGGGGAGCTGTTTTTT. It specifies CASRVLDNTGELFF.